This T cell receptor beta chain was observed in a study of blood T cell repertoires in COVID-19. Trimming took 0 bases from V and 4 from J, leaving 10 bases between them. The CDR3 spans 15 residues. CDR1 is MGHRA and CDR2 is YSYEKL in the germline V gene. Clinical history reported by participants formed the basis on which cohorts were assigned. Profiled with immunoSEQ multiplex PCR; TCRdb holds only in-frame clones, not every one. Counted here are under 250,000 clones, roughly 90% occurring once; the ten biggest clones make up approximately 2.8%. The sample taken for sequencing was PBMCs or T cells enriched from blood (not recorded which). This TCR was sampled from a woman in her twenties or thirties with acute COVID-19. The gene calls are TRBV4-1 and TRBJ1-3; D uncertain. The CDR3, as DNA: TGCGCCAGCAGCCAAGATACCGGGGTCGGAAACACCATATATTTT. It is translated as CASSQDTGVGNTIYF.